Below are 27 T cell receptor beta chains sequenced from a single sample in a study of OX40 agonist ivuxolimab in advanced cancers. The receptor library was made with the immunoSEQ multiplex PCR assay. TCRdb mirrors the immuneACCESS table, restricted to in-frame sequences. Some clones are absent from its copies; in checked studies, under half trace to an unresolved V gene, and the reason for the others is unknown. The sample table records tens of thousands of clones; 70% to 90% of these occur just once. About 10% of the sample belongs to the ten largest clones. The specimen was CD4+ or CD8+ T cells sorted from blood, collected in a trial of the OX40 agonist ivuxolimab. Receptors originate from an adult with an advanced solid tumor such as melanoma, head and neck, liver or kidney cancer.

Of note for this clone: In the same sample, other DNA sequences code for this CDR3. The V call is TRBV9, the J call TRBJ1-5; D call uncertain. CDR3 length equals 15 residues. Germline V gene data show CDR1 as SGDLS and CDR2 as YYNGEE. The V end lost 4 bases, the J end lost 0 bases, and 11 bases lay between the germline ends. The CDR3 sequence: CASSPEGVSNQPQHF. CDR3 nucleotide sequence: TGTGCCAGCAGCCCAGAAGGAGTTAGCAATCAGCCCCAGCATTTT.

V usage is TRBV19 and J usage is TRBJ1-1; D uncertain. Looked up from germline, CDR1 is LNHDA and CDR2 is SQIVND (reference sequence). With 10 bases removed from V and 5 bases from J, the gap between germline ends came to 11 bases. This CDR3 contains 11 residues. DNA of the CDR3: TGTGCCACCCTGTGGGGTACTGAAGCTTTCTTT. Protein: CATLWGTEAFF.

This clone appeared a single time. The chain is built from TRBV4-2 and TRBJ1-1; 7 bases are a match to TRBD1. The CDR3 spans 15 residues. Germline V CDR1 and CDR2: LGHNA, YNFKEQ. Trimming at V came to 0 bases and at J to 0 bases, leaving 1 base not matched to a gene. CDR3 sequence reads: CASSQEQGMNTEAFF. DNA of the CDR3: TGTGCCAGCAGCCAAGAACAGGGGATGAACACTGAAGCTTTCTTT.

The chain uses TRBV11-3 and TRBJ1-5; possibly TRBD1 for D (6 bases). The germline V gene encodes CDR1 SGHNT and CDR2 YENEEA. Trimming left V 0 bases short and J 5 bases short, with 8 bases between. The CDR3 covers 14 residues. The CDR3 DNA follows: TGTGCCAGCAGCTTAGATAACAGGGATCAGCCCCAGCATTTT. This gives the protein CASSLDNRDQPQHF.

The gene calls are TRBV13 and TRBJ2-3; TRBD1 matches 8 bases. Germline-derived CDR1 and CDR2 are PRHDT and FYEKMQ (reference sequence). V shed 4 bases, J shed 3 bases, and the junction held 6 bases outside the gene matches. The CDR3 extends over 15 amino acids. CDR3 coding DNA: TGTGCCAGCAGCTCGAACGACAGGGGAACAGATACGCAGTATTTT. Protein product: CASSSNDRGTDTQYF.

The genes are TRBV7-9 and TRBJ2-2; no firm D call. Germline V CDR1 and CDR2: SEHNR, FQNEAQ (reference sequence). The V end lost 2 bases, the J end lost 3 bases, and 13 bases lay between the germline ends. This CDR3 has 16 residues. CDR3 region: CASSLLWQEDTGELFF. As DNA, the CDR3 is TGTGCCAGCAGCTTATTGTGGCAAGAGGACACCGGGGAGCTGTTTTTT.

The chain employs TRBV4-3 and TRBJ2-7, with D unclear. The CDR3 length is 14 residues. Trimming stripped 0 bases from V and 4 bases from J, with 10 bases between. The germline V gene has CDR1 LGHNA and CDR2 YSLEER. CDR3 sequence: CASSQDQGGYEQYF. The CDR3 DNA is TGCGCCAGCAGCCAAGATCAAGGCGGATACGAGCAGTACTTC.

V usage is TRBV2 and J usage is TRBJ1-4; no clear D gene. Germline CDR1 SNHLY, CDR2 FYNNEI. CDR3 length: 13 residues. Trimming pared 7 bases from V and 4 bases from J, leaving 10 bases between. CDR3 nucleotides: TGTGCCAGCATTGGGCTCGGTAATGAAAAACTGTTTTTT. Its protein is CASIGLGNEKLFF.

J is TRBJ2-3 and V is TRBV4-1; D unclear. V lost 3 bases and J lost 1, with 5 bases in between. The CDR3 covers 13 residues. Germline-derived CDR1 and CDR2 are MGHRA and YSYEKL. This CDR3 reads CASSQIGTDTQYF. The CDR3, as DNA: TGCGCCAGCAGCCAGATAGGCACAGATACGCAGTATTTT.

The CDR3 protein is CASSTNMNTEAFF. CDR3 nucleotides: TGTGCCAGCAGTACAAACATGAACACTGAAGCTTTCTTT. This rearrangement joins TRBV27 to TRBJ1-1; D is undetermined. Trimming removed 5 bases at V and 0 bases at J, with 7 bases between. This CDR3 is built from 13 residues. Germline V gives CDR1 MNHEY, CDR2 SMNVEV (reference sequence).

CDR3 in DNA: TGCGCCAGCAGCCAAGACAGGGTTGGGAATGAAAAACTGTTTTTT. Amino acids: CASSQDRVGNEKLFF. V gene TRBV4-3 combines with J gene TRBJ1-4; tentatively, D is TRBD1 (5 bases). The germline gives CDR1 LGHNA, CDR2 YSLEER. V lost 0 bases and J lost 5, with 10 bases in between. The CDR3 extends over 15 amino acids.

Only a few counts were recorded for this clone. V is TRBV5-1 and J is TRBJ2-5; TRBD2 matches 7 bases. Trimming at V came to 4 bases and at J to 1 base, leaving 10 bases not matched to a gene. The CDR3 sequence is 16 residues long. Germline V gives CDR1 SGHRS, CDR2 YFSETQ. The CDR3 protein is CASSLIGRESQETQYF. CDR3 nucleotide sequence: TGCGCCAGCAGCCTCATTGGGCGGGAGTCCCAAGAGACCCAGTACTTC.

Here the CDR3 DNA reads TGTGCCACCAGCAGTCAGGGGGCCCTCTATGGCTACACCTTC. Translated: CATSSQGALYGYTF. The chain joins TRBV15 to TRBJ1-2; TRBD1 matches at 8 bases. The CDR3 consists of 14 residues. V lost 3 bases and J lost 4; bases outside the gene matches: 4. CDR1 is LNHNV and CDR2 is YYDKDF in the germline V gene (reference sequence).

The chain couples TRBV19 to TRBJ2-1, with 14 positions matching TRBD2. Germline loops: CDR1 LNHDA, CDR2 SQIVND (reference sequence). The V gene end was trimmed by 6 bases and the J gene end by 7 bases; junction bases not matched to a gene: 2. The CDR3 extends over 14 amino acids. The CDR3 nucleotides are TGTGCCAGTAGGACTAGCGGGGGGGCAAATGAGCAGTTCTTC. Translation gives CASRTSGGANEQFF.

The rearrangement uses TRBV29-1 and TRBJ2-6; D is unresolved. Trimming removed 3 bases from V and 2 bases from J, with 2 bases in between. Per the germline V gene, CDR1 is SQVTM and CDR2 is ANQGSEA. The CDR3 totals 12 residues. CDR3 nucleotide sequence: TGCAGCGTTGATACTGGGGCCAACGTCCTGACTTTC. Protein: CSVDTGANVLTF.

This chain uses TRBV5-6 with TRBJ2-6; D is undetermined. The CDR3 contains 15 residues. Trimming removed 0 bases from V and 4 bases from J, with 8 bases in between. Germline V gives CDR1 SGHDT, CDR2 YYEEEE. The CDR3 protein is CASSLVGLGANVLTF. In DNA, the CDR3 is TGTGCCAGCAGCTTGGTAGGGTTGGGGGCCAACGTCCTGACTTTC.

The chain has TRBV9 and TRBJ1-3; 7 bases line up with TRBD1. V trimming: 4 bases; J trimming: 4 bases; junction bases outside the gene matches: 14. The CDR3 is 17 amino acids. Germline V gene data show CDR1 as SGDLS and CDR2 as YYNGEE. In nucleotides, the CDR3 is TGTGCCAGCAGCCCTTCAGGGGGGCCACCGGGAGGAAACACCATATATTTT. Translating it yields CASSPSGGPPGGNTIYF.

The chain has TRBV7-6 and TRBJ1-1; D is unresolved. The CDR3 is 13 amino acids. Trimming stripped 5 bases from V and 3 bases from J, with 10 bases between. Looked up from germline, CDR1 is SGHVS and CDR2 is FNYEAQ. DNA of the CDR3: TGTGCCAGCAGCCAGAGTGGGGACACTGAAGCTTTCTTT. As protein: CASSQSGDTEAFF.

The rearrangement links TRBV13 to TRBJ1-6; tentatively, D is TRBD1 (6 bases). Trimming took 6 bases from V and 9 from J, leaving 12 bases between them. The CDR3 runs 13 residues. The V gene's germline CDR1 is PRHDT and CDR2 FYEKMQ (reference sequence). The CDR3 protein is CASRDSFASPLHF. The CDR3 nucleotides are TGTGCCAGCAGGGACAGTTTTGCTTCACCCCTCCACTTT.

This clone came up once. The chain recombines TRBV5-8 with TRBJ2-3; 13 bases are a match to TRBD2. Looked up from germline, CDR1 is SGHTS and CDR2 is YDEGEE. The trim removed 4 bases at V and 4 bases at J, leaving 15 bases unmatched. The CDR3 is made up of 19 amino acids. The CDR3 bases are TGTGCCAGCAGCCGATCCGGGACTAGCGGGACCAGGGCGGCAGATACGCAGTATTTT. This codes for CASSRSGTSGTRAADTQYF.

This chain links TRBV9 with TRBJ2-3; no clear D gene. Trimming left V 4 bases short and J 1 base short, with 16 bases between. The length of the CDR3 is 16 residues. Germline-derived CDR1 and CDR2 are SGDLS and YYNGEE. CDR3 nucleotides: TGTGCCAGCAGCCCTTTCCTAAGTGGTGGCACAGATACGCAGTATTTT. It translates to CASSPFLSGGTDTQYF.

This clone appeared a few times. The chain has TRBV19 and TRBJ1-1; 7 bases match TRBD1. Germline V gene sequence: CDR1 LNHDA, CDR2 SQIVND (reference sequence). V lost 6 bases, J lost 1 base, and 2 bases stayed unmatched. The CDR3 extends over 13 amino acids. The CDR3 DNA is TGTGCCAGTAGGCGGACAGGGAACACTGAAGCTTTCTTT. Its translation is CASRRTGNTEAFF.

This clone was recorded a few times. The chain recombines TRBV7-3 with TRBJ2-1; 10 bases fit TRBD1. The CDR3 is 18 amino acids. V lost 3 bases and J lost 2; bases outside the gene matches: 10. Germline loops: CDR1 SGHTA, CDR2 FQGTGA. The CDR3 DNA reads TGTGCCAGCAGCTTTACGGGATCCGGGACAGGGGCCTACAATGAGCAGTTCTTC. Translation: CASSFTGSGTGAYNEQFF.

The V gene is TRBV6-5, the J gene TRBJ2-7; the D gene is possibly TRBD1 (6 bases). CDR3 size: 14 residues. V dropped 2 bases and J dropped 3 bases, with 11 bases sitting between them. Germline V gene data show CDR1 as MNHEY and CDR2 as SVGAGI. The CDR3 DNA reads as TGTGCCAGCAGTTACGGGGCAGGGGTCTACGAGCAGTACTTC. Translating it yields CASSYGAGVYEQYF.

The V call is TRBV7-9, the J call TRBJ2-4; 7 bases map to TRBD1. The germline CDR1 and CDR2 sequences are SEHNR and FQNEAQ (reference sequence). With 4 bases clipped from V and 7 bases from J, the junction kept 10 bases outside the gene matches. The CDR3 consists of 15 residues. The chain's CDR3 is CASSSTGSSRNIQYF. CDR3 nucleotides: TGTGCCAGCAGCTCGACAGGGAGCTCCCGGAACATTCAGTACTTC. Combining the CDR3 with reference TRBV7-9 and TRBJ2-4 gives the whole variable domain DTGVSQNPRHKITKRGQNVTFRCDPISEHNRLYWYRQTLGQGPEFLTYFQNEAQLEKSRLLSDRFSAERPKGSFSTLEIQRTEQGDSAMYLCASSSTGSSRNIQYFGAGTRLSVL.

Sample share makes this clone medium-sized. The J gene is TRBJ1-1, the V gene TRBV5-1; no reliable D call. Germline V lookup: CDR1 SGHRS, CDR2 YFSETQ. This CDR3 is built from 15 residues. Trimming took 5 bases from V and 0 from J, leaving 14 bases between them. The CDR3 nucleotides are TGCGCCAGCAGACTATACCTCTCCATGAACACTGAAGCTTTCTTT. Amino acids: CASRLYLSMNTEAFF.

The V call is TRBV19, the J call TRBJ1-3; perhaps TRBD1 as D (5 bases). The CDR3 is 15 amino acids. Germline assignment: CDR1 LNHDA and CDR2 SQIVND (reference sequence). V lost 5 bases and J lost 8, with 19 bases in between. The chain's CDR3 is CASSFRAHAGDTIYF. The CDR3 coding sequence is TGTGCCAGTAGTTTCAGGGCACATGCGGGCGACACCATATATTTT. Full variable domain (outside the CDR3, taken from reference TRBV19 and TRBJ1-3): DGGITQSPKYLFRKEGQNVTLSCEQNLNHDAMYWYRQDPGQGLRLIYYSQIVNDFQKGDIAEGYSVSREKKESFPLTVTSAQKNPTAFYLCASSFRAHAGDTIYFGEGSWLTVV.